These 22 T cell receptor beta chains were sequenced from one sample in a study of blood T cell repertoires in COVID-19. Assay: immunoSEQ multiplex PCR; the TCRdb copy retains only in-frame clones and omits some. The table records 300,000 to 400,000 clones, 80% to 90% of them present only once. The sample consisted of peripheral blood. The receptors shown here come from a woman aged 55-75 years with COVID-19, enrolled during active disease.

The rearrangement joins TRBV18 to TRBJ2-5; D uncertain. Trimming took 0 bases from V and 7 from J, leaving 15 bases between them. Germline CDR1 is KGHSH and CDR2 is LQKENI. The CDR3 spans 15 residues. Written as DNA, the CDR3 is TGTGCCAGCTCACCACCGGTGGCATCCGGCGGGACCCAGTACTTC. This encodes CASSPPVASGGTQYF.

The gene calls are TRBV6-5 and TRBJ2-1, with TRBD2 as a possible D gene (5 bases). Trimming pared 6 bases from V and 0 bases from J, leaving 12 bases between. Germline V gene lookup returns CDR1 MNHEY and CDR2 SVGAGI. CDR3 length: 15 amino acids. The CDR3 loop reads CASSVSSNSYNEQFF. CDR3 DNA: TGTGCCAGCAGCGTGTCTAGCAACTCCTACAATGAGCAGTTCTTC.

This clone was recorded once. J is TRBJ2-5 and V is TRBV28; unclear D gene. The CDR3 contains 13 residues. V lost 1 base to trimming and J lost 1 base, with 4 bases between them. Germline-derived CDR1 and CDR2 are MDHEN and SYDVKM. The CDR3 DNA reads TGTGCCAGCAGTTTATCTCTCCAAGAGACCCAGTACTTC. Its protein is CASSLSLQETQYF.

V usage is TRBV28 and J usage is TRBJ1-5; tentatively, D is TRBD1 (6 bases). Germline CDR1 MDHEN, CDR2 SYDVKM. V was cut by 4 bases and J by 3 bases, with 10 bases left in between. The CDR3 has 14 amino acids. The DNA for the CDR3 is TGTGCCAGCAGTTCCCCAGGGGTCAATCAGCCCCAGCATTTT. Protein: CASSSPGVNQPQHF.

This chain joins TRBV11-2 and TRBJ1-3, with a weak D call TRBD1 (5 bases). The CDR3 runs to 17 residues. Looked up from germline, CDR1 is SGHAT and CDR2 is FQNNGV. Trimming stripped 3 bases from V and 0 bases from J, with 15 bases between. The CDR3 sequence is CASSFGGSILSGNTIYF. CDR3 nucleotide sequence: TGTGCCAGCAGCTTCGGGGGAAGCATCCTCTCTGGAAACACCATATATTTT.

The chain carries TRBV27 and TRBJ1-1; TRBD1 is a possible D gene (6 bases). Deletions cut 6 bases from V and 10 bases from J, with 12 bases between. Germline V lookup: CDR1 MNHEY, CDR2 SMNVEV (reference sequence). The CDR3 is made up of 11 amino acids. The CDR3, as DNA: TGTGCCAGCAGGACAGGTATCGCAGCTTTCTTT. Translation: CASRTGIAAFF.

V is TRBV6-5 and J is TRBJ1-1, with D perhaps TRBD1 (5 bases). The CDR3 totals 16 residues. Germline loops: CDR1 MNHEY, CDR2 SVGAGI. The V end was cut by 2 bases, the J end by 4 bases, with 17 bases between. DNA for the CDR3: TGTGCCAGCAGTTACAGTAGACAGCCGCGAGCCACTGAAGCTTTCTTT. Amino acid sequence: CASSYSRQPRATEAFF.

This clone was observed a handful of times. This chain joins TRBV28 and TRBJ2-2; D ambiguous. The CDR3 covers 14 residues. The germline CDR1 and CDR2 sequences are MDHEN and SYDVKM. Trimming took off 7 bases at V and 1 base at J, with 10 bases between the two ends. CDR3 region: CASKPPGNTGELFF. DNA for the CDR3: TGTGCCAGCAAACCCCCGGGGAACACCGGGGAGCTGTTTTTT.

This rearrangement joins TRBV11-2 to TRBJ1-1, with D possibly TRBD1 on 5 matching bases. CDR1 and CDR2 from the germline V gene are SGHAT and FQNNGV. V dropped 1 base and J dropped 0 bases, with 9 bases sitting between them. The CDR3 is 15 residues long. The CDR3, as DNA: TGTGCCAGCAGCTTAGCGGGGGTCTTGAACACTGAAGCTTTCTTT. Translated: CASSLAGVLNTEAFF.

The V and J genes are TRBV5-1 and TRBJ2-1; 9 bases match TRBD2. Germline trimming cut 0 bases from V and 4 bases from J; bases unmatched to any gene: 5. Looked up from germline, CDR1 is SGHRS and CDR2 is YFSETQ. This CDR3 comprises 16 residues. The CDR3 is CASSLGRGGPYNEQFF. CDR3 DNA: TGCGCCAGCAGCTTGGGGCGGGGGGGCCCTTACAATGAGCAGTTCTTC.

The J gene is TRBJ2-1, the V gene TRBV11-2, with D unclear. Trimming cost V 1 base and J 8 bases, with 15 bases left between them. Germline V gives CDR1 SGHAT, CDR2 FQNNGV. This CDR3 contains 15 residues. This CDR3 reads CASSLVFSPVDEQFF. CDR3 in DNA: TGTGCCAGCAGCTTAGTTTTTTCCCCGGTCGATGAGCAGTTCTTC.

This clone has only a few counts. The rearrangement joins TRBV7-2 to TRBJ2-3; weak D call: TRBD2 (5 bases). The ends were cut back, 4 bases at V and 2 bases at J, with 16 bases in the middle. CDR3 length equals 16 residues. The germline V gene encodes CDR1 SGHTA and CDR2 FQGNSA. Written as DNA, the CDR3 is TGTGCCAGCAGCTCTTCATCGGGAAGACTCACAGATACGCAGTATTTT. Protein product: CASSSSSGRLTDTQYF.

The chain couples TRBV9 to TRBJ1-5; D ambiguous. Trimming shortened V by 7 bases and J by 5 bases, and 10 bases separated the two germline ends. The germline gives CDR1 SGDLS, CDR2 YYNGEE. The CDR3 consists of 12 residues. The CDR3 reads CASGSDHQPQHF. The CDR3 bases are TGTGCCAGCGGCTCCGATCATCAGCCCCAGCATTTT.

This chain connects TRBV6-5 to TRBJ1-5; D not resolved. The V gene lost 4 bases and the J gene lost 0 bases, with 7 bases spanning the gap. The CDR3 sequence is 14 residues long. Germline V lookup: CDR1 MNHEY, CDR2 SVGAGI. For the CDR3, the DNA is TGTGCCAGCAGTTTCTATTCTAGCAATCAGCCCCAGCATTTT. This translates into CASSFYSSNQPQHF.

The chain recombines TRBV10-3 with TRBJ2-7; the match to TRBD1 covers 7 bases. Germline V gene sequence: CDR1 ENHRY, CDR2 SYGVKD. Unmatched junction bases numbered 13, after V lost 6 bases and J lost 5 bases. The CDR3 is 15 amino acids. The CDR3 sequence: CAIRLDRVGRHEQYF. CDR3 nucleotide sequence: TGTGCCATCAGGCTAGACAGGGTCGGTCGCCACGAGCAGTACTTC.

The chain couples TRBV25-1 to TRBJ2-7, with 8 bases lining up with TRBD2. The CDR3 totals 14 residues. Germline CDR1 is MGHDK and CDR2 is SYGVNS. V shed 4 bases and J 1 base; nucleotides not matched to a gene: 3. The CDR3 reads CASSAGGGSYEQYF. As DNA, the CDR3 is TGTGCCAGCAGTGCCGGGGGGGGGTCCTACGAGCAGTACTTC.

This clone was seen once. This sequence joins TRBV28 and TRBJ1-5, with 7 bases that match TRBD1. Germline V CDR1 and CDR2: MDHEN, SYDVKM. There are 14 residues in the CDR3. The junction had 7 bases not matched to a gene; V was cut back by 5 bases and J by 6 bases. For the CDR3, the DNA is TGTGCCAGCAGTCAACCGACAGGGACTCAGCCCCAGCATTTT. This codes for CASSQPTGTQPQHF.

J is TRBJ2-3 and V is TRBV19; 8 positions match TRBD2. This CDR3 spans 16 amino acids. Germline V gives CDR1 LNHDA, CDR2 SQIVND (reference sequence). The V and J ends lost 6 bases and 0 bases, in that order; junction bases with no gene match: 8. CDR3 DNA: TGTGCCAGTAGCATTAGGGGCGGGGGGAGCACAGATACGCAGTATTTT. Encoded protein: CASSIRGGGSTDTQYF.

This chain joins TRBV6-4 and TRBJ2-5; TRBD2 matches at 10 bases. The CDR3 is 13 residues long. Germline V CDR1 and CDR2: MRHNA, SNTAGT. Losses at the gene ends were 5 bases for V and 5 bases for J; bases not matched to a gene: 2. The CDR3 DNA sequence: TGTGCCAGCAGTCGTAGCGGGGGGGAGACCCAGTACTTC. Its translation: CASSRSGGETQYF.

The rearrangement joins TRBV14 to TRBJ2-1; 12 bases are a match to TRBD2. The CDR3 sequence is 16 residues long. Germline loops: CDR1 SGHDN, CDR2 FVKESK. The trim removed 3 bases at V and 7 bases at J, leaving 7 bases unmatched. The CDR3 sequence: CASSQALAGGRNEQFF. The CDR3 DNA is TGTGCCAGCAGCCAGGCTCTAGCGGGGGGGCGGAATGAGCAGTTCTTC.

V usage is TRBV19 and J usage is TRBJ1-2, with D unresolved. Between the trimmed V and J ends, which lost 5 bases and 2 bases, there was a span of 15 bases. Germline V gene sequence: CDR1 LNHDA, CDR2 SQIVND (reference sequence). This CDR3 spans 15 amino acids. The CDR3 sequence is CASSDGIGRNYGYTF. The CDR3 DNA sequence: TGTGCCAGTAGTGACGGGATTGGCAGAAACTATGGCTACACCTTC.

In this sample, this clone turned up once. The V gene is TRBV9, the J gene TRBJ2-3; D is ambiguous. Germline lookup yields CDR1 SGDLS and CDR2 YYNGEE. The CDR3 sequence is 16 residues long. Trimming took 0 bases from V and 0 from J, leaving 11 bases between them. The CDR3 here is CASSVVVGPSTDTQYF. In nucleotides, the CDR3 is TGTGCCAGCAGCGTAGTTGTCGGTCCTAGCACAGATACGCAGTATTTT. The full variable domain, in which reference TRBV9 and TRBJ2-3 provide the parts outside the CDR3, is DSGVTQTPKHLITATGQRVTLRCSPRSGDLSVYWYQQSLDQGLQFLIQYYNGEERAKGNILERFSAQQFPDLHSELNLSSLELGDSALYFCASSVVVGPSTDTQYFGPGTRLTVL.